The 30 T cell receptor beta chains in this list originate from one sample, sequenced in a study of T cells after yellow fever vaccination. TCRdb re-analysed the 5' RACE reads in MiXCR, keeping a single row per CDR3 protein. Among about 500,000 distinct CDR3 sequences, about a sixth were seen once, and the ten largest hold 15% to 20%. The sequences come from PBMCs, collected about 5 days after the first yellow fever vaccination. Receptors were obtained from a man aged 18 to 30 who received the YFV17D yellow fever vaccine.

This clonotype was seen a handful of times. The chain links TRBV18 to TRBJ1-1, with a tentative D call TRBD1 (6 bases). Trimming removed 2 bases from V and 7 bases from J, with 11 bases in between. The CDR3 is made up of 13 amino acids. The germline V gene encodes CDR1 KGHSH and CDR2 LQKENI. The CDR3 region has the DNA TGTGCCAGCTCACCAGTGGGGGCAATTGAAGCTTTCTTT. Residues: CASSPVGAIEAFF.

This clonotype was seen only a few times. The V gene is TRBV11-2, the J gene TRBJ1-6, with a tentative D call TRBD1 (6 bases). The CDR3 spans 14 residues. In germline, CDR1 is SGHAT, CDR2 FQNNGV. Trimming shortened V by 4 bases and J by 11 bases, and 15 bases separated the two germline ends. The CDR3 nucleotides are TGTGCCAGCAGCTCAAATAGGGGGAGGCCACCCCTCCACTTT. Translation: CASSSNRGRPPLHF.

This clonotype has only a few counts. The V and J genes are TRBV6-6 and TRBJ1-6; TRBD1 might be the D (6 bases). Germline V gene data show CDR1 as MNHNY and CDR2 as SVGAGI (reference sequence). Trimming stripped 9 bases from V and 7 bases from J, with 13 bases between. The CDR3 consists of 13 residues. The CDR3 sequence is CASGQPPNSPLHF. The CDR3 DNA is TGTGCCAGTGGACAGCCCCCAAATTCACCCCTCCACTTT.

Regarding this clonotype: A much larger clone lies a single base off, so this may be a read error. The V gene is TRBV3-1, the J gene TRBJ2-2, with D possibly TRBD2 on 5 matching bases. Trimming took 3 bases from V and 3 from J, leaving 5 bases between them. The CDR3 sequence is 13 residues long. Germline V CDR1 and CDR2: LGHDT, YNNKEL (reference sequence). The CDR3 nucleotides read TGTGCCAGCAGCCACGGGGACACCGGGGAGCTGTTTTTT. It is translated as CASSHGDTGELFF.

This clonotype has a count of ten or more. The CDR3 coding sequence is TGTGCCAGCAGCTCGCTACTCCCGACCCAGTACTTC. This codes for CASSSLLPTQYF. This chain uses TRBV5-5 with TRBJ2-5; D call uncertain. The CDR3 length is 12 residues. Germline V gene lookup returns CDR1 SGHKS and CDR2 YYEKEE (reference sequence). Between the trimmed V and J ends, which lost 3 bases and 7 bases, there was a span of 10 bases.

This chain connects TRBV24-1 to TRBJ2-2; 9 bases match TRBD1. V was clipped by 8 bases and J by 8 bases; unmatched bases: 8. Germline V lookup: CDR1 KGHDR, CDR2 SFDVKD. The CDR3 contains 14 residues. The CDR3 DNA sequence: TGTGCCACCAAGGGGACAGGGATCGAAGGGGAGCTGTTTTTT. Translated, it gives CATKGTGIEGELFF.

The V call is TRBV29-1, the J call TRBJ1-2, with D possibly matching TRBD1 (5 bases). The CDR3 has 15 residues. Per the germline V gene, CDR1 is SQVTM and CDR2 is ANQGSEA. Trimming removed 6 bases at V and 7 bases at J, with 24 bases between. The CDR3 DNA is TGCAGCGTGAATGGGAATATGTCGTCAGGGTTTGGCTACACCTTC. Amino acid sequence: CSVNGNMSSGFGYTF.

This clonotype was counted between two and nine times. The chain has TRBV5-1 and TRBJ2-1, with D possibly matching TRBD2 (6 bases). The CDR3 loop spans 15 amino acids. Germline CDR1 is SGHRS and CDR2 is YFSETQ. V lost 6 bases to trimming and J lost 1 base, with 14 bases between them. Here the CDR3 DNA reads TGCGCCAGCACGAACCGGGGGTTTTCCTACAATGAGCAGTTCTTC. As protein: CASTNRGFSYNEQFF.

CDR3 sequence: CASSRSGGGGEQFF. The CDR3 DNA reads TGTGCCAGCAGCCGGAGTGGGGGCGGGGGGGAGCAGTTCTTC. This sequence joins TRBV7-2 and TRBJ2-1; TRBD2 agrees at 8 bases. Germline trimming cut 5 bases from V and 10 bases from J; bases unmatched to any gene: 10. The germline V gene encodes CDR1 SGHTA and CDR2 FQGNSA. This CDR3 is 14 amino acids long.

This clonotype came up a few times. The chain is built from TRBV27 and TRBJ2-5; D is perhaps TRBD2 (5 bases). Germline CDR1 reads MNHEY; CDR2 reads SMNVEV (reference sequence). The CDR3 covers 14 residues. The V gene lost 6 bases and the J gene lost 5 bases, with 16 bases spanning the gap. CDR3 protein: CASSLHLSAETQYF. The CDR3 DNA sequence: TGTGCCAGCAGCCTTCACCTTAGCGCCGAGACCCAGTACTTC.

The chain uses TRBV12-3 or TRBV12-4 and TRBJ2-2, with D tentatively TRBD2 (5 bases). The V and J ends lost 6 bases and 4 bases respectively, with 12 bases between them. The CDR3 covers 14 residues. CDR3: CASRADFSTGELFF. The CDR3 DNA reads TGTGCCAGCAGAGCGGACTTCTCCACCGGGGAGCTGTTTTTT.

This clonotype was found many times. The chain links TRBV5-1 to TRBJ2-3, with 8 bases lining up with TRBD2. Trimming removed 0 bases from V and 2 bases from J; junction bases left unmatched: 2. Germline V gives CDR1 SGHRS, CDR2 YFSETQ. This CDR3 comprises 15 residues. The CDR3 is CASSLVTSDTDTQYF. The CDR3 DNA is TGCGCCAGCAGCTTGGTGACTAGCGACACAGATACGCAGTATTTT.

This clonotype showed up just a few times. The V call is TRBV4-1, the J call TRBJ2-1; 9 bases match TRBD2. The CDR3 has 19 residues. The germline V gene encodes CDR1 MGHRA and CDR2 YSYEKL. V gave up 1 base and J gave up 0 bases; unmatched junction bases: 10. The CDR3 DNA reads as TGCGCCAGCAGCCAAGCAGGTAGCGGGGGCGTCAGCTCCTACAATGAGCAGTTCTTC. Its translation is CASSQAGSGGVSSYNEQFF.

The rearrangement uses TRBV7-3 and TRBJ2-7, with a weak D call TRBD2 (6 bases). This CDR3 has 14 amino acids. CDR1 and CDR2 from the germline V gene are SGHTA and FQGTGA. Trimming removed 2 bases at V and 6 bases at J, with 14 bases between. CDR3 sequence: CASSLSLANSEQYF. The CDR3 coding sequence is TGTGCCAGCAGCTTATCCCTAGCGAATAGCGAGCAGTACTTC. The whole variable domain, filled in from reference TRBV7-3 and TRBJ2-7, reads GAGVSQTPSNKVTEKGKYVELRCDPISGHTALYWYRQSLGQGPEFLIYFQGTGAADDSGLPNDRFFAVRPEGSVSTLKIQRTERGDSAVYLCASSLSLANSEQYFGPGTRLTVT.

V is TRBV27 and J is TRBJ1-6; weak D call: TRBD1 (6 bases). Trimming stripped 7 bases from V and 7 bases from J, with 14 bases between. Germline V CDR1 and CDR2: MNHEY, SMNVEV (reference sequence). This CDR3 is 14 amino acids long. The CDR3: CASKTGIVNSPLHF. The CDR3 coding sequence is TGTGCCAGCAAAACAGGGATCGTCAATTCACCCCTCCACTTT.

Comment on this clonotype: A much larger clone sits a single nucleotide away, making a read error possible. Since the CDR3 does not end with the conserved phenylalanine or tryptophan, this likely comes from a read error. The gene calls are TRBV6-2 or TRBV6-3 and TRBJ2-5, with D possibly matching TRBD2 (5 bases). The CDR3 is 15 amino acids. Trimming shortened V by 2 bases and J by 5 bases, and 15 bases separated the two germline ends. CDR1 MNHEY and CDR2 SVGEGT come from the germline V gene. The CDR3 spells CASSYGRGLRETQYY. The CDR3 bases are TGTGCCAGCAGTTACGGACGGGGTTTGAGGGAGACCCAGTACTAC.

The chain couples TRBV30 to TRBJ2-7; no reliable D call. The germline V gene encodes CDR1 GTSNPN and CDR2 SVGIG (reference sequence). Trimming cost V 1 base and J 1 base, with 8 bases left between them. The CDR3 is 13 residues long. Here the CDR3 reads CAWSGYTSYEQYF. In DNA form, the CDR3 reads TGTGCCTGGAGTGGGTATACTTCCTACGAGCAGTACTTC.

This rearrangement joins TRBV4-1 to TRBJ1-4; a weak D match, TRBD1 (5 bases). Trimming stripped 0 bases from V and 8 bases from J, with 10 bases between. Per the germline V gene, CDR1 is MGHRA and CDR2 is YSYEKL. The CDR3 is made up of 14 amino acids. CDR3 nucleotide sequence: TGCGCCAGCAGCCAAGATCGTTGGGGGGAAAAACTGTTTTTT. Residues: CASSQDRWGEKLFF.

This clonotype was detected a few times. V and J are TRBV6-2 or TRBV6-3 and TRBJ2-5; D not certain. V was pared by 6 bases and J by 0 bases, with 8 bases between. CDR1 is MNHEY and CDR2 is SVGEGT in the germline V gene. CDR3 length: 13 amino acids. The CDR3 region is CASSGLDQETQYF. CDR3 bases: TGTGCCAGCAGCGGCCTAGACCAAGAGACCCAGTACTTC.

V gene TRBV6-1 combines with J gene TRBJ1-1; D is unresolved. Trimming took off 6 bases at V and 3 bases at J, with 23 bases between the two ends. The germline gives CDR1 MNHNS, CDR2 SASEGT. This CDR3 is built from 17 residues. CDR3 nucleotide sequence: TGTGCCAGCAGCCGCCCTACGCCGACTCCGAGTGACACTGAAGCTTTCTTT. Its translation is CASSRPTPTPSDTEAFF.

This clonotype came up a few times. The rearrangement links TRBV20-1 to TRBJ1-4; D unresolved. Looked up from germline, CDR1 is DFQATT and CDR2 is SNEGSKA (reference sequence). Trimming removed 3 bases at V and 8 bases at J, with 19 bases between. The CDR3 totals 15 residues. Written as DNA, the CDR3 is TGCAGTGCTAGTAAACAATGGACCGTGCGGGAAAAACTGTTTTTT. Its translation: CSASKQWTVREKLFF.

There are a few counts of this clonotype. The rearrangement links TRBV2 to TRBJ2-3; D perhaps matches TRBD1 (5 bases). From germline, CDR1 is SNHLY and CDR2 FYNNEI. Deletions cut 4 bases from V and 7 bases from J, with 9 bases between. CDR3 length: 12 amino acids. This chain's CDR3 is CASSGDSHTQYF. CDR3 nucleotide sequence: TGTGCCAGCAGTGGCGACAGCCATACGCAGTATTTT.

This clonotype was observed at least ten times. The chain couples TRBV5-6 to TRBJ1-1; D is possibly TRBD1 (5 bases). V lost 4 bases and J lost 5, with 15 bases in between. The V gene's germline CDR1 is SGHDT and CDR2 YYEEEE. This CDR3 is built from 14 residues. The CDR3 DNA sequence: TGTGCCAGCAGCGTTCACGGGGGGAGAACTGAAGCTTTCTTT. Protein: CASSVHGGRTEAFF. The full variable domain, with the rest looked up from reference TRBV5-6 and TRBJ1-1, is DAGVTQSPTHLIKTRGQQVTLRCSPKSGHDTVSWYQQALGQGPQFIFQYYEEEERQRGNFPDRFSGHQFPNYSSELNVNALLLGDSALYLCASSVHGGRTEAFFGQGTRLTVV.

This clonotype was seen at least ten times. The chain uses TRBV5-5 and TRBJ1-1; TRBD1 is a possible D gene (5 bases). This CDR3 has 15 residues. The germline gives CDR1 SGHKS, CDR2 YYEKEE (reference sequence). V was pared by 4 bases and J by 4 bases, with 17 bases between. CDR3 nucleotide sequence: TGTGCCAGCAGCGAGGGCGCTCCGGGGGGCACTGAAGCTTTCTTT. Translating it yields CASSEGAPGGTEAFF.

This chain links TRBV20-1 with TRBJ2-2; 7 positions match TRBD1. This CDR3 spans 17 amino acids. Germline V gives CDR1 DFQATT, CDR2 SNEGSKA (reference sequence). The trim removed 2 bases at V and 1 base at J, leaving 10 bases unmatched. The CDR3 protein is CSARPVSQGRNTGELFF. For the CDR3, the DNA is TGCAGTGCTAGACCGGTGTCACAGGGGCGGAACACCGGGGAGCTGTTTTTT.

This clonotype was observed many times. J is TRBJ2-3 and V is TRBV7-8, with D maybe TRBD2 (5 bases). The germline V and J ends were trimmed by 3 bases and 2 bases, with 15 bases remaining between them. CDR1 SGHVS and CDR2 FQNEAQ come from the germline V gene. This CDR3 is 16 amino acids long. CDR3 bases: TGTGCCAGCAGCTTTCTATCGGGGTCCCTCACAGATACGCAGTATTTT. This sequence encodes CASSFLSGSLTDTQYF.

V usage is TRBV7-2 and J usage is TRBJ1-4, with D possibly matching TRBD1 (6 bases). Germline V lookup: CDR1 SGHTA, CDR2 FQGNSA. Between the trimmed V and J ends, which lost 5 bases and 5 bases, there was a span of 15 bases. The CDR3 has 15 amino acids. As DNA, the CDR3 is TGTGCCAGCAGCCCAAACAGGGACCCCAATGAAAAACTGTTTTTT. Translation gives CASSPNRDPNEKLFF.

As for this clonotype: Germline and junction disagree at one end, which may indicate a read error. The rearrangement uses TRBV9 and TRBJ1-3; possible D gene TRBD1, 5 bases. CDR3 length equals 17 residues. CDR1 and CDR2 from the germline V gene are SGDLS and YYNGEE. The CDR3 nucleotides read TGTGCCAGCAGCGAGGCGCCAGGGCGGTCCTCTGGAAACACCATATTTTTT. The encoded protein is CASSEAPGRSSGNTIFF.

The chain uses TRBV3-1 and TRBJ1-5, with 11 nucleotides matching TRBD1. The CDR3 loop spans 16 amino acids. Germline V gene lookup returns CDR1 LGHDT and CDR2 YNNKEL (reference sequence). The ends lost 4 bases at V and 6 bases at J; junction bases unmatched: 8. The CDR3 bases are TGTGCCAGCAGCCCATCGGACAGGGGGCCTCCTCAGCCCCAGCATTTT. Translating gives CASSPSDRGPPQPQHF.

CDR3 sequence: CASSETGGKIEAFF. CDR3 coding DNA: TGTGCCAGCAGCGAAACAGGGGGAAAGATTGAAGCTTTCTTT. The chain has TRBV7-3 and TRBJ1-1; TRBD1 matches at 8 bases. Germline assignment: CDR1 SGHTA and CDR2 FQGTGA. The CDR3 extends over 14 amino acids. The V gene end was trimmed by 5 bases and the J gene end by 7 bases; junction bases not matched to a gene: 9.